These 10 T cell receptor beta chains originate from one sample sequenced in a study of PD-1 blockade in classical Hodgkin lymphoma. Assay: immunoSEQ multiplex PCR; the TCRdb copy retains only in-frame clones and omits some. The sample lists some 23,000 clones; roughly three quarters were seen once. Each patient relapsed following autologous stem cell transplantation, and prior brentuximab vedotin exposure differed. The input for sequencing was peripheral blood mononuclear cells (PBMCs), taken at baseline. Source of these receptors: a human donor with classical Hodgkin lymphoma.

With regard to this clone: One end of the junction does not line up with germline, which may come from a read error. V gene TRBV7-9 combines with J gene TRBJ2-7; D is perhaps TRBD2 (6 bases). The CDR3 extends over 12 amino acids. Germline CDR1 and CDR2: SEHNR and FQNEAQ (reference sequence). The CDR3 sequence is CASSLSDGWEDF. The CDR3 DNA follows: TGTGCCAGCAGCTTATCCGACGGATGGGAGGACTTC.

The chain combines TRBV2 with TRBJ2-7; 9 bases are a match to TRBD1. The germline V gene has CDR1 SNHLY and CDR2 FYNNEI. This CDR3 has 12 residues. The ends lost 6 bases at V and 11 bases at J; junction bases unmatched: 8. CDR3 sequence (DNA): TGTGCCAGCAGAGACAGGGGGACACAAGAGTACTTC. Translation: CASRDRGTQEYF.

A single count supports this clone. J is TRBJ2-3 and V is TRBV29-1, with 11 nucleotides matching TRBD2. The trim removed 5 bases at V and 2 bases at J, leaving 6 bases unmatched. The CDR3 has 15 amino acids. Germline values: CDR1 SQVTM, CDR2 ANQGSEA. The CDR3 DNA sequence: TGCAGCGTTTCCCTGACTAGCGGGGTCACAGATACGCAGTATTTT. As protein: CSVSLTSGVTDTQYF.

The chain joins TRBV5-6 to TRBJ1-2; D gene ambiguous. Germline CDR1 reads SGHDT; CDR2 reads YYEEEE. V gave up 3 bases and J gave up 0 bases, with 15 bases separating them. This CDR3 has 16 amino acids. CDR3 in DNA: TGTGCCAGCAGCTCAGGAACGGACGCACCTAACTATGGCTACACCTTC. This gives the protein CASSSGTDAPNYGYTF.

The J gene is TRBJ1-1, the V gene TRBV18; TRBD1 is a possible D gene (6 bases). The CDR3 has 14 amino acids. Germline values: CDR1 KGHSH, CDR2 LQKENI. V lost 5 bases, J lost 12 bases, and 22 bases lay in between. The CDR3 DNA reads as TGTGCCAGCTCATCGACCCGGGACACCCCGGAGACTTTCTTT. This codes for CASSSTRDTPETFF.

This chain uses TRBV10-3 with TRBJ1-1; D ambiguous. Germline V gives CDR1 ENHRY, CDR2 SYGVKD. V was trimmed by 4 bases and J by 0 bases, leaving 12 bases between them. This CDR3 is 15 amino acids long. CDR3 sequence (DNA): TGTGCCATCAGTGTCTCCGAATTCATGAACACTGAAGCTTTCTTT. Amino acids: CAISVSEFMNTEAFF.

This sequence joins TRBV5-1 and TRBJ1-4, with unresolved D. The CDR3 runs to 13 residues. V dropped 2 bases and J dropped 8 bases, with 10 bases sitting between them. The germline CDR1 and CDR2 sequences are SGHRS and YFSETQ. CDR3 residues: CASSFRSGEKLFF. The CDR3 DNA reads as TGCGCCAGCAGCTTCCGGAGTGGGGAAAAACTGTTTTTT.

This chain connects TRBV10-3 to TRBJ1-1; unclear D gene. The CDR3 is 16 residues long. The V and J ends lost 6 bases and 6 bases respectively, with 23 bases between them. Germline-derived CDR1 and CDR2 are ENHRY and SYGVKD. CDR3 coding DNA: TGTGCCATCAGACCGGACGGGCGGAGGGTCTGGGCTGAAGCTTTCTTT. Amino acid sequence: CAIRPDGRRVWAEAFF.

The chain couples TRBV11-2 to TRBJ1-3, with 7 positions matching TRBD1. V shed 3 bases and J 1 base; nucleotides not matched to a gene: 3. The germline V gene encodes CDR1 SGHAT and CDR2 FQNNGV. This CDR3 is built from 15 residues. CDR3 sequence (DNA): TGTGCCAGCAGCTTGTGGGGACAGTCTGGAAACACCATATATTTT. Translated, it gives CASSLWGQSGNTIYF.

This chain uses TRBV5-5 with TRBJ1-5; TRBD1 is a possible D gene (5 bases). The CDR3 loop spans 15 amino acids. Germline CDR1 is SGHKS and CDR2 is YYEKEE (reference sequence). V lost 3 bases and J 3 bases, leaving 13 bases between the germline ends. The CDR3 protein is CASSSSSTANQPQHF. Here the CDR3 DNA reads TGTGCCAGCAGCTCGTCCTCGACAGCCAATCAGCCCCAGCATTTT.